This TCR beta chain comes out of a study of cytomegalovirus exposure and HLA in healthy donors. Healthy bone marrow donors formed the donor group. It was with 60 Vbeta and 13 Jbeta primers that the PCR ran. Profiling relied on immunoSEQ multiplex PCR, and the TCRdb table lists in-frame clones only, not all of them. There are about 130,000 clones in the sample; about 82% occur only once, and over 1% lies in the top ten. Regarding this clone: No antigen is known for it.

Germline V gene data show CDR1 as SGHRS and CDR2 as YFSETQ. The V segment lost 3 bases and the J segment 3 bases; nucleotides outside the gene matches: 6. This CDR3 has 15 residues. General study points: Most TCR beta V segments were productive about 90% or about 30% of the time in an earlier analysis. The authors excluded some V segments, including TRBV6-2 and TRBV6-3, as indistinguishable. Later analysis suggested most CMV-associated TCR beta chains were HLA-restricted.

The sequence derives from a boy aged 5 to 17 in good health and CMV-seronegative. The specimen was PBMCs. This sequence joins TRBV5-1 and TRBJ2-3, with 8 nucleotides matching TRBD1. CDR3 nucleotide sequence: TGCGCCAGCAGCTCCGGGACAGGTCAAACAGATACGCAGTATTTT. This gives the protein CASSSGTGQTDTQYF. The full variable domain, in which reference TRBV5-1 and TRBJ2-3 provide the parts outside the CDR3, is KAGVTQTPRYLIKTRGQQVTLSCSPISGHRSVSWYQQTPGQGLQFLFEYFSETQRNKGNFPGRFSGRQFSNSRSEMNVSTLELGDSALYLCASSSGTGQTDTQYFGPGTRLTVL.